The text below deals with one TCR beta chain. This CDR3 region has 15 residues. Germline assignment: CDR1 SNHLY and CDR2 FYNNEI. The V and J ends lost 0 bases and 6 bases respectively, with 15 bases between them. This sample was taken from a study of blood T cell repertoires in COVID-19. Original handling: Counts of nucleated cells, estimated from reference gene primer amplification, were obtained. TCRdb's table, derived via immunoSEQ multiplex PCR, lists solely in-frame clones and lacks some. That table is the source of V, J and clone size, and D and trimming were worked out from the DNA. The sample consists of under 300,000 clones, around 86% of them appearing once.

Input material: peripheral blood. This clonotype was obtained from a man aged 25-40 years who had recovered from COVID-19. The chain joins TRBV2 to TRBJ2-7, with D maybe TRBD1 (6 bases). The CDR3 reads CASSEARTAGAEQYV. The CDR3 region has the DNA TGTGCCAGCAGTGAAGCGAGGACAGCAGGAGCCGAGCAGTACGTC.